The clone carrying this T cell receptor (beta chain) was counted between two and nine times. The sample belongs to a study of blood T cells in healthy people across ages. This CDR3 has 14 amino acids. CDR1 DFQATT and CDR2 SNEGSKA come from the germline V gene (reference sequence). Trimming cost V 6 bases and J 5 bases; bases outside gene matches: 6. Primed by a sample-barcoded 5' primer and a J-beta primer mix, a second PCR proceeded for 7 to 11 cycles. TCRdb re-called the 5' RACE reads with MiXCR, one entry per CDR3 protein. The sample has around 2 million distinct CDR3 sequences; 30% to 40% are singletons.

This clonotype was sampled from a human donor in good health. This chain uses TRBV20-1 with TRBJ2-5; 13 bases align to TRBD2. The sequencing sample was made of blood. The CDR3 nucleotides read TGCAGTGCACCACTAGCGGGGGGGCGCGAGACCCAGTACTTC. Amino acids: CSAPLAGGRETQYF.